The text below deals with one T cell receptor (beta chain). What it recognizes is unknown. In germline, CDR1 is WNHNN, CDR2 SYGVQD (reference sequence). The CDR3 totals 13 residues. Trimming took off 2 bases at V and 2 bases at J, with 6 bases between the two ends. The source of the sample is a study of shared clonotypes between healthy human individuals. Only CD45RO-negative cells positively selected for CCR7 counted as naive CD8 cells, so terminally differentiated effector memory CD45RA+ cells were excluded. Every one of the donors was a Caucasian adult that lived in Nashville, Tennessee. Study conclusions and caveats: It was observed that 5% to 6% of naive CD4 clonotypes were shared across several donors.

Replicate sorted-subset PCRs were loaded with around 210 ng DNA, 29,000 or so T cell genomes. Data came from immunoSEQ multiplex PCR; TCRdb stores just in-frame clones and leaves some out. Of about 1,800,000 clones in the sample, about 94% are singletons; the top ten hold 1.2%. This receptor was obtained from a man between 18 and 35 years old in good health. Input material: naive CD8+ T cells sorted from blood. V usage is TRBV10-1 and J usage is TRBJ1-1, with D unresolved. Here the CDR3 DNA reads TGCGCCAGCAGTGAGGGACTAAACACTGAAGCTTTCTTT. Translating it yields CASSEGLNTEAFF.